This T cell receptor (beta chain) was captured in a study of T cells in Graves' hyperthyroidism and ophthalmopathy. Hyperthyroidism in the patients, aged 18 to 65, was newly diagnosed and under 2 months in duration. With 1 base clipped from V and 2 bases from J, the junction kept 12 bases outside the gene matches. This CDR3 has 18 residues. Germline loops: CDR1 LNHNV, CDR2 YYDKDF (reference sequence). RNA transcripts gave rise to amplified TCR beta CDR3 regions. The HTBI primer set served for first-round RT-PCR of the TCR CDR3. MiXCR was run by TCRdb on the multiplex PCR reads, yielding one entry per CDR3 protein. The profile shows around 340,000 distinct CDR3 sequences, roughly a sixth of them singletons.

This chain links TRBV15 with TRBJ2-7; 9 bases fit TRBD2. The TCR originated in a woman under 40 with Graves' hyperthyroidism that later progressed to Graves' ophthalmopathy. The sequenced sample consisted of blood. CDR3 sequence reads: CATSRGPSGEGPAYEQYF. The DNA for the CDR3 is TGTGCCACCAGCAGAGGGCCTAGCGGGGAGGGTCCGGCCTACGAGCAGTACTTC.